This TCR beta chain comes out of a study of identical twins. Study results and limitations: Beta out-of-frame sequences displayed a weaker excess of sharing between twins. Monozygotic twin pairs showed more out-of-frame TCR alpha sharing than models estimated. Beta clonotypes that were abundant in cord blood contained fewer insertions, a pattern absent from memory repertoires.

In regard to this clonotype: What it binds is unknown.

The authors used template switching to add a universal primer site and gave cDNA unique molecular identifiers. TCRdb called the 5' RACE reads again in MiXCR, with one record for every CDR3 protein. Of 240,000 or so distinct CDR3 sequences listed, 9.5% to 15% are singletons. The ends lost 7 bases at V and 7 bases at J; junction bases unmatched: 9. The CDR3 spans 14 residues. CDR1 and CDR2 (germline): MNHEY, SVGEGT. These data were also reused for a study on yellow fever vaccine responses in identical twins.

Sequenced input: memory (CD45RO+) T cells sorted from blood. The sequence was collected from a woman aged 18-30 years in good health. This sequence joins TRBV6-2 or TRBV6-3 and TRBJ2-1; the match to TRBD2 covers 8 bases. The CDR3 is CASTPSGSGNEQFF. The CDR3, as DNA: TGTGCCAGCACCCCCAGCGGGAGTGGAAATGAGCAGTTCTTC.